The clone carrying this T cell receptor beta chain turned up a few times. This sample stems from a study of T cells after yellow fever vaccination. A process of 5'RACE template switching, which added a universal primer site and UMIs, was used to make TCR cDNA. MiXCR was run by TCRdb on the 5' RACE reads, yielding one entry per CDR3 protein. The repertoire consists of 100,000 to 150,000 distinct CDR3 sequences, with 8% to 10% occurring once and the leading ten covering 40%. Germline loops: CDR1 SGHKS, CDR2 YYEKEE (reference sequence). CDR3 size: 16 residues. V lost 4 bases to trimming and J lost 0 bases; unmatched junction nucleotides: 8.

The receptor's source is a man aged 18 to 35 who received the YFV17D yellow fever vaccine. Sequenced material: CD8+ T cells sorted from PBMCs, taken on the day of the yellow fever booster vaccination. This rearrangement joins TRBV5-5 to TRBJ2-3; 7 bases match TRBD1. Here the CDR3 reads CASSPRPTGSTDTQYF. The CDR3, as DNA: TGTGCCAGCAGCCCTCGTCCGACAGGGAGCACAGATACGCAGTATTTT. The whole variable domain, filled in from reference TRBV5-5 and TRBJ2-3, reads DAGVTQSPTHLIKTRGQQVTLRCSPISGHKSVSWYQQVLGQGPQFIFQYYEKEERGRGNFPDRFSARQFPNYSSELNVNALLLGDSALYLCASSPRPTGSTDTQYFGPGTRLTVL.